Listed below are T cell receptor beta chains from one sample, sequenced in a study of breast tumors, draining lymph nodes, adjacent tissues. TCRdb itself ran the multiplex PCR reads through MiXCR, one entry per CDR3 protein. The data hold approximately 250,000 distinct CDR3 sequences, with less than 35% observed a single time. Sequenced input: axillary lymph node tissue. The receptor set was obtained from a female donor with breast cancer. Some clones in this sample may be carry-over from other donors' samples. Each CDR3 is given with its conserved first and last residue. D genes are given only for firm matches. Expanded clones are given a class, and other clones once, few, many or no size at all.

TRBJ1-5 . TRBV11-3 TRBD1 CASSYRGPAEHF TGTGCCAGCAGCTACAGGGGTCCCGCCGAGCATTTT
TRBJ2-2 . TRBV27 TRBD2 CASSWLGLAGGPIGELFF TGTGCCAGCAGTTGGCTTGGACTAGCGGGAGGGCCTATCGGGGAGCTGTTTTTT
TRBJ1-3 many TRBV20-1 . CSAPNLAGNTIYF TGCAGTGCTCCCAACCTGGCCGGAAACACCATATATTTT
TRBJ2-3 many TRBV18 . CASSPRAGGTDTQYF TGTGCCAGCTCACCACGTGCAGGGGGCACAGATACGCAGTATTTT
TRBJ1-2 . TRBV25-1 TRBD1 CAAGGQGENYGYTF TGTGCCGCCGGCGGACAGGGGGAAAACTATGGCTACACCTTC
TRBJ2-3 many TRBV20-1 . CSAIAGRTDTQYF TGCAGTGCTATTGCGGGGCGCACAGATACGCAGTATTTT
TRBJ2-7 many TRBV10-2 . CASSEGGGASYEQYF TGCGCCAGCAGTGAAGGAGGGGGGGCCTCCTACGAGCAGTACTTC
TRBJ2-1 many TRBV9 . CASSVAVGSNEQFF TGTGCCAGCAGCGTAGCTGTGGGGTCTAATGAGCAGTTCTTC
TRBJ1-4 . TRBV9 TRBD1 CASSVETGVYQEKLFF TGTGCCAGCAGCGTCGAAACAGGGGTGTATCAAGAAAAACTGTTTTTT
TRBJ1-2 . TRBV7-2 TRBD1 CASRPSNRGNNYGYTF TGTGCCAGCAGACCGAGTAACAGGGGCAATAACTATGGCTACACCTTC
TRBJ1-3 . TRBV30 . CAWSGGVTGNTIYF TGTGCCTGGAGTGGTGGGGTGACGGGAAACACCATATATTTT
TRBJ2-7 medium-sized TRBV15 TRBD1 CATSRAGDRGEGEQYF TGTGCCACCAGCAGAGCTGGGGACAGGGGGGAGGGCGAGCAGTACTTC
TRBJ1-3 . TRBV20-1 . CSARDVGSSGNTIYF TGCAGTGCTAGAGATGTGGGGAGCTCTGGAAACACCATATATTTT
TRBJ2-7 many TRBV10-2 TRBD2 CASTKRTSGGVISYEQYF TGCGCCAGCACCAAAAGGACTAGCGGGGGAGTAATCTCCTACGAGCAGTACTTC
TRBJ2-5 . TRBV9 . CASSPNKETQYF TGTGCCAGCAGCCCCAATAAAGAGACCCAGTACTTC
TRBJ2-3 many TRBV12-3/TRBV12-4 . CASSLVGDTQYF TGTGCCAGCAGTTTAGTCGGAGATACGCAGTATTTT
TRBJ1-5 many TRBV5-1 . CASSFGVGVGEPQHF TGCGCCAGCAGCTTCGGCGTTGGGGTGGGGGAGCCCCAGCATTTT
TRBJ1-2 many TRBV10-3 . CAIRLDSRYGYTF TGTGCCATCAGACTTGACAGTCGCTATGGCTACACCTTC
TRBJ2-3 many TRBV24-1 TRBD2 CATSDSGTSGAGTDTQYF TGTGCCACCAGTGACTCCGGGACTAGCGGGGCCGGCACAGATACGCAGTATTTT
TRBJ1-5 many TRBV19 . CASSDRAGASNQPQHF TGTGCCAGTAGTGACCGAGCTGGCGCGAGCAATCAGCCCCAGCATTTT
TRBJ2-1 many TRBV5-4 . CASSLETASYNEQFF TGTGCCAGCAGCTTAGAGACAGCCTCCTACAATGAGCAGTTCTTC
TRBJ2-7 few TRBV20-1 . CSARALPEQYF TGCAGTGCTAGAGCCTTACCGGAGCAGTACTTC
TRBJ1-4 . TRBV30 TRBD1 CAWSVSGGSEKLFF TGTGCCTGGAGTGTATCAGGGGGCAGTGAAAAACTGTTTTTT
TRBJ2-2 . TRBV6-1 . CASSGKGRTRNTGELFF TGTGCCAGCAGCGGGAAGGGTAGGACGAGGAACACCGGGGAGCTGTTTTTT
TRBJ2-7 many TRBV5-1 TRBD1 CASSLLGTASYEQYF TGCGCCAGCAGCTTGTTGGGGACAGCCTCCTACGAGCAGTACTTC
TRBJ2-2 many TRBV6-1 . CAIRVGGELFF TGTGCCATCAGGGTCGGGGGGGAGCTGTTTTTT
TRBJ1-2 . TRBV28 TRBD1 CASSRDRASIPGGYTF TGTGCCAGCAGCCGCGACAGGGCGAGTATACCTGGCGGCTACACCTTC
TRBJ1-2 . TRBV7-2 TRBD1 CASSLEGTGHGYTF TGTGCCAGCAGCTTAGAGGGGACAGGTCATGGCTACACCTTC
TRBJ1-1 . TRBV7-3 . CASSYARTIEAFF TGTGCCAGCAGCTATGCGCGGACCATTGAAGCTTTCTTT
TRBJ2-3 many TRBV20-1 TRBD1 CSAQAIQGNTDTQYF TGCAGTGCACAAGCCATACAGGGGAATACAGATACGCAGTATTTT
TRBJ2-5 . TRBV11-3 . CASSLEQGGKTQYF TGTGCCAGCAGCTTAGAGCAGGGTGGAAAGACCCAGTACTTC
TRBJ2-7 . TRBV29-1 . CSVPGAYYEQYF TGCAGCGTTCCGGGGGCCTACTACGAGCAGTACTTC
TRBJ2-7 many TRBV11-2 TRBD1 CASSQPGQGRPQYF TGTGCCAGCAGCCAACCGGGACAGGGGAGGCCCCAGTACTTC
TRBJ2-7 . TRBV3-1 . CASSQDVRDPRYF TGTGCCAGCAGCCAAGATGTTAGAGACCCTCGGTACTTC
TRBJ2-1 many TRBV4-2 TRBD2 CASSLPGLAGGNSYNEQFF TGTGCCAGCAGCCTGCCTGGACTAGCGGGGGGAAACTCCTACAATGAGCAGTTCTTC
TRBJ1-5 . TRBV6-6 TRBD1 CACSPGQAYEHF TGTGCCTGCTCGCCGGGACAGGCCTACGAGCATTTT
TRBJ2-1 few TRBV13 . CASSLEWGSYNEQFF TGTGCCAGCAGCTTAGAGTGGGGCTCCTACAATGAGCAGTTCTTC
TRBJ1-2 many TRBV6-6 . CASSYGGNGYTF TGTGCCAGCAGTTACGGTGGGAATGGCTACACCTTC
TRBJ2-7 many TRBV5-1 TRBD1 CASSLDGQGKYEQYF TGCGCCAGCAGCTTGGATGGACAGGGGAAATACGAGCAGTACTTC
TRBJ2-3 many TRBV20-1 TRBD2 CSEKGAGGYTDTQYF TGCAGTGAGAAGGGAGCGGGGGGATACACAGATACGCAGTATTTT
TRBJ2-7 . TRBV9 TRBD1 CASSEKRGRQGDTDYEQYF TGTGCCAGCAGCGAAAAAAGGGGGCGGCAAGGAGACACAGATTACGAGCAGTACTTC
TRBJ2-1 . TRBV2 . CASSEMRASSSYNEQFF TGTGCCAGCAGTGAAATGCGGGCGTCGAGCTCCTACAATGAGCAGTTCTTC
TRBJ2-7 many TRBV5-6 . CASSRRSYEQYF TGTGCCAGCAGCCGGCGGAGCTACGAGCAGTACTTC
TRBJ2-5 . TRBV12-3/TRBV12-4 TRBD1 CASSFGDRGTGETQYF TGTGCCAGCAGTTTCGGGGACAGGGGTACTGGCGAGACCCAGTACTTC